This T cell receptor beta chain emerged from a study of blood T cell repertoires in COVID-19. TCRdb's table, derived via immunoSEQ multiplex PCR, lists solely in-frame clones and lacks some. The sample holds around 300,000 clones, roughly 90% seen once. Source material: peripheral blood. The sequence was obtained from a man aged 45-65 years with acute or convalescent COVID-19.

The DNA for the CDR3 is TGTGCCAGCAGTCACCCGAGGGGACAGGTCCAAGGCGGCTACACCTTC. Translation gives CASSHPRGQVQGGYTF. The genes are TRBV6-2 or TRBV6-3 and TRBJ1-2, with 8 positions matching TRBD1. The ends lost 5 bases at V and 8 bases at J; junction bases unmatched: 16. CDR3 length: 16 amino acids. Germline V gene sequence: CDR1 MNHEY, CDR2 SVGEGT.